These 24 T cell receptor beta chains share one sample of origin, sequenced in a study of shared T cell receptors in the human thymus. TCRdb's copy holds only in-frame clones and misses some; the assay was immunoSEQ multiplex PCR. The sample records about 400,000 clones, more than 85% being singletons. Material for sequencing was thymocytes. The receptor source for this set is a human donor.

The chain carries TRBV4-2 and TRBJ2-4; a possible D gene is TRBD1 (6 bases). Trimming cost V 2 bases and J 1 base, with 12 bases left between them. The germline CDR1 and CDR2 sequences are LGHNA and YNFKEQ. The CDR3 extends over 16 amino acids. The CDR3 sequence: CASSQYPGAAKNIQYF. The CDR3 nucleotides are TGTGCCAGCAGCCAATACCCAGGGGCCGCCAAAAACATTCAGTACTTC.

The chain couples TRBV5-4 to TRBJ2-7, with unresolved D. CDR1 SGHNT and CDR2 YYREEE come from the germline V gene (reference sequence). CDR3 length: 11 residues. Trimming cost V 3 bases and J 3 bases, with 4 bases left between them. CDR3 bases: TGTGCCAGCAGCTCGGGCTACGAGCAGTACTTC. Protein: CASSSGYEQYF.

The chain is built from TRBV6-5 and TRBJ1-1, with D hard to call. This CDR3 contains 15 residues. Germline V lookup: CDR1 MNHEY, CDR2 SVGAGI. Trimming removed 4 bases from V and 1 base from J, with 13 bases in between. The CDR3 DNA sequence: TGTGCCAGCAGTTCCACGTCGACGGGGAACACTGAAGCTTTCTTT. This codes for CASSSTSTGNTEAFF.

The rearrangement joins TRBV9 to TRBJ2-3; D unclear. This CDR3 has 14 amino acids. Germline V gene lookup returns CDR1 SGDLS and CDR2 YYNGEE. V was clipped by 0 bases and J by 3 bases, with 8 bases between them. CDR3 amino acids: CASSVAAQTDTQYF. The CDR3 DNA follows: TGTGCCAGCAGCGTAGCAGCCCAGACAGATACGCAGTATTTT.

The rearrangement joins TRBV9 to TRBJ1-2; tentative D call: TRBD1 (5 bases). The CDR3 contains 19 residues. CDR1 SGDLS and CDR2 YYNGEE come from the germline V gene. Trimming pared 0 bases from V and 0 bases from J, leaving 21 bases between. The CDR3 region is CASSVANGVGAYPNYGYTF. CDR3 sequence (DNA): TGTGCCAGCAGCGTAGCTAATGGGGTTGGGGCTTATCCTAACTATGGCTACACCTTC.

V usage is TRBV28 and J usage is TRBJ2-1; 9 nucleotides match TRBD1. This CDR3 has 16 amino acids. The junction had 9 bases not matched to a gene; V was cut back by 2 bases and J by 7 bases. Per the germline V gene, CDR1 is MDHEN and CDR2 is SYDVKM. CDR3 amino acids: CASSLPGQGRLNEQFF. The CDR3 DNA reads as TGTGCCAGCAGTTTACCCGGACAGGGGCGGCTAAATGAGCAGTTCTTC.

The chain is built from TRBV5-1 and TRBJ2-1; D possibly corresponds to TRBD2 (6 bases). V lost 4 bases to trimming and J lost 7 bases, with 6 bases between them. Germline CDR1 reads SGHRS; CDR2 reads YFSETQ. The CDR3 length is 11 residues. The CDR3 loop is CASSSGNEQFF. The DNA of the CDR3 is TGCGCCAGCAGCAGCGGGAATGAGCAGTTCTTC. The full variable domain, with the rest looked up from reference TRBV5-1 and TRBJ2-1, is KAGVTQTPRYLIKTRGQQVTLSCSPISGHRSVSWYQQTPGQGLQFLFEYFSETQRNKGNFPGRFSGRQFSNSRSEMNVSTLELGDSALYLCASSSGNEQFFGPGTRLTVL.

The V gene is TRBV25-1, the J gene TRBJ1-1, with D possibly TRBD1 on 6 matching bases. The germline V and J ends were trimmed by 0 bases and 0 bases, with 14 bases remaining between them. The CDR3 extends over 17 amino acids. CDR1 is MGHDK and CDR2 is SYGVNS in the germline V gene. DNA of the CDR3: TGTGCCAGCAGTGAATATAAGCAGGGGAGGATGAACACTGAAGCTTTCTTT. Translating gives CASSEYKQGRMNTEAFF.

This chain connects TRBV29-1 to TRBJ2-1; 14 bases line up with TRBD2. The length of the CDR3 is 15 residues. CDR1 and CDR2 (germline): SQVTM, ANQGSEA. The V and J ends lost 7 bases and 8 bases, in that order; junction bases with no gene match: 10. CDR3 coding DNA: TGCAGCGCCAAGACTAGCGGGAGGGCCTGCGATGAGCAGTTCTTC. It is translated as CSAKTSGRACDEQFF.

The count of this clone is one. The DNA of the CDR3 is TGTGCCAGCAGTCCCCGTGGTTCCTACAATGAGCAGTTCTTC. This encodes CASSPRGSYNEQFF. The V gene is TRBV7-3, the J gene TRBJ2-1; D is ambiguous. The length of the CDR3 is 14 residues. V lost 6 bases to trimming and J lost 1 base, with 10 bases between them. Germline V gene data show CDR1 as SGHTA and CDR2 as FQGTGA.

V and J are TRBV7-3 and TRBJ2-1, with D tentatively TRBD2 (6 bases). V gave up 5 bases and J gave up 5 bases, with 19 bases separating them. In germline, CDR1 is SGHTA, CDR2 FQGTGA. This CDR3 comprises 16 residues. CDR3 sequence reads: CASSPLKERVNNEQFF. The CDR3 nucleotides read TGTGCCAGCAGCCCCCTGAAAGAGCGGGTAAACAATGAGCAGTTCTTC. The full variable domain, in which reference TRBV7-3 and TRBJ2-1 provide the parts outside the CDR3, is GAGVSQTPSNKVTEKGKYVELRCDPISGHTALYWYRQSLGQGPEFLIYFQGTGAADDSGLPNDRFFAVRPEGSVSTLKIQRTERGDSAVYLCASSPLKERVNNEQFFGPGTRLTVL.

The V call is TRBV19, the J call TRBJ1-5; D might be TRBD1 (5 bases). The V and J ends lost 7 bases and 3 bases respectively, with 13 bases between them. This CDR3 region has 14 residues. CDR1 and CDR2 from the germline V gene are LNHDA and SQIVND (reference sequence). CDR3 DNA: TGTGCCAGTACCATGGACAAGGCCAATCAGCCCCAGCATTTT. The encoded protein is CASTMDKANQPQHF.

In this sample, this clone turned up a few times. V and J are TRBV6-5 and TRBJ1-5; no reliable D call. Germline loops: CDR1 MNHEY, CDR2 SVGAGI. V shed 6 bases and J shed 4 bases, with 13 bases lying between them. This CDR3 region has 14 residues. The CDR3 region has the DNA TGTGCCAGCAGCCATCTCGGAGGGAATCAGCCCCAGCATTTT. The encoded protein is CASSHLGGNQPQHF.

The V gene is TRBV27, the J gene TRBJ2-2, with TRBD2 matching over 12 bases. V was clipped by 7 bases and J by 5 bases; unmatched bases: 8. The length of the CDR3 is 16 residues. Looked up from germline, CDR1 is MNHEY and CDR2 is SMNVEV (reference sequence). CDR3: CASTPTSGSGTGELFF. Here the CDR3 DNA reads TGTGCCAGCACCCCGACTAGCGGGAGCGGGACCGGGGAGCTGTTTTTT.

CDR3 in amino acids: CASSLGSTSGNNEQFF. The CDR3 DNA follows: TGTGCCAGCAGCTTGGGTTCGACTAGCGGGAACAATGAGCAGTTCTTC. The chain couples TRBV5-4 to TRBJ2-1; 11 nucleotides line up with TRBD2. The length of the CDR3 is 16 residues. Germline values: CDR1 SGHNT, CDR2 YYREEE (reference sequence). J gave up 5 bases and V 0 bases, and 4 bases lay outside the gene matches.

The gene calls are TRBV4-1 and TRBJ1-2; tentatively, D is TRBD1 (6 bases). The CDR3 extends over 16 amino acids. Germline values: CDR1 MGHRA, CDR2 YSYEKL. Trimming removed 0 bases at V and 6 bases at J, with 17 bases between. The CDR3 nucleotides are TGCGCCAGCAGCCAAGATTTGAAGGGGGATTCCCATGGCTACACCTTC. Translation gives CASSQDLKGDSHGYTF.

The chain joins TRBV5-1 to TRBJ1-2, with 9 bases fitting TRBD1. V trimming: 4 bases; J trimming: 5 bases; junction bases outside the gene matches: 6. This CDR3 is built from 14 residues. The germline gives CDR1 SGHRS, CDR2 YFSETQ. The CDR3 sequence is CASSADRGVYGYTF. CDR3 nucleotide sequence: TGCGCCAGCAGCGCGGACAGGGGAGTGTATGGCTACACCTTC.

The chain carries TRBV7-2 and TRBJ2-5, with 10 bases that match TRBD2. The germline CDR1 and CDR2 sequences are SGHTA and FQGNSA. The junction had 10 bases not matched to a gene; V was cut back by 4 bases and J by 5 bases. The CDR3 runs 16 residues. CDR3 nucleotides: TGTGCCAGCAGCTCAAGGTGGAGCGGGAGGGAGGAGACCCAGTACTTC. Translated: CASSSRWSGREETQYF. The full variable domain, completed using reference TRBV7-2 and TRBJ2-5, is GAGVSQSPSNKVTEKGKDVELRCDPISGHTALYWYRQSLGQGLEFLIYFQGNSAPDKSGLPSDRFSAERTGGSVSTLTIQRTQQEDSAVYLCASSSRWSGREETQYFGPGTRLLVL.

This sequence joins TRBV29-1 and TRBJ2-6; 8 bases map to TRBD1. Unmatched junction bases numbered 6, after V lost 3 bases and J lost 2 bases. Germline V gene data show CDR1 as SQVTM and CDR2 as ANQGSEA. The CDR3 has 16 amino acids. CDR3 coding DNA: TGCAGCGTTGATGGGACAGGCGTTGCTGGGGCCAACGTCCTGACTTTC. The encoded protein is CSVDGTGVAGANVLTF. The full variable domain, completed using reference TRBV29-1 and TRBJ2-6, is SAVISQKPSRDICQRGTSLTIQCQVDSQVTMMFWYRQQPGQSLTLIATANQGSEATYESGFVIDKFPISRPNLTFSTLTVSNMSPEDSSIYLCSVDGTGVAGANVLTFGAGSRLTVL.

This clone was seen only once. The rearrangement joins TRBV13 to TRBJ1-3; D perhaps matches TRBD1 (6 bases). The V end lost 2 bases, the J end lost 2 bases, and 7 bases lay between the germline ends. This CDR3 region has 14 residues. Germline loops: CDR1 PRHDT, CDR2 FYEKMQ (reference sequence). This CDR3 is CASSLRGPGNTIYF. CDR3 nucleotides: TGTGCCAGCAGCTTACGGGGGCCTGGAAACACCATATATTTT.

V gene TRBV11-2 combines with J gene TRBJ2-5; the D is unclear. This CDR3 is 13 amino acids long. Germline lookup yields CDR1 SGHAT and CDR2 FQNNGV. The germline V and J ends were trimmed by 1 base and 5 bases, with 8 bases remaining between them. CDR3 amino acids: CASSLGGTETQYF. In DNA form, the CDR3 reads TGTGCCAGCAGCTTAGGGGGTACGGAGACCCAGTACTTC.

The V gene is TRBV7-2, the J gene TRBJ2-7, with TRBD1 identical over 8 bases. The junction had 10 bases not matched to a gene; V was cut back by 4 bases and J by 5 bases. From germline, CDR1 is SGHTA and CDR2 FQGNSA. The CDR3 has 15 residues. The CDR3 spells CASSSRTGFFDEQYF. The DNA of the CDR3 is TGTGCCAGCAGCTCACGGACAGGGTTTTTTGACGAGCAGTACTTC.

This clone was observed a few times. In DNA form, the CDR3 reads TGCAGCGTTGATAGGGGACAGGCCAACTATGGCTACACCTTC. This gives the protein CSVDRGQANYGYTF. The rearrangement links TRBV29-1 to TRBJ1-2; 8 bases agree with TRBD1. Germline V CDR1 and CDR2: SQVTM, ANQGSEA. Trimming removed 3 bases from V and 2 bases from J; junction bases left unmatched: 5. The CDR3 sequence is 14 residues long.

The chain combines TRBV4-1 with TRBJ2-2; tentatively, D is TRBD2 (5 bases). The CDR3 is 15 residues long. Germline-derived CDR1 and CDR2 are MGHRA and YSYEKL. V was clipped by 5 bases and J by 4 bases, with 14 bases between them. The CDR3 nucleotides read TGCGCCAGCAGCACTGTGAGGGAAAGCACCGGGGAGCTGTTTTTT. Its protein product is CASSTVRESTGELFF.